Reported below is one TCR beta chain. Its specificity is unknown. This sample stems from a study of molecular identifiers for immune sequencing clone quantification. This CDR3 is 15 amino acids long. The V gene end was trimmed by 7 bases and the J gene end by 6 bases; junction bases not matched to a gene: 5. Germline lookup yields CDR1 LNHDA and CDR2 SQIVND (reference sequence). With listed TCR primers and previously described methods, bulk TCR libraries were prepared. TCRdb re-analysed the PCR reads in MiXCR, keeping a single row per CDR3 protein. The sample shows about 640,000 distinct CDR3 sequences, just under 20% of them seen only once. Naive CD8 library inputs spanned roughly 18,000 to 1,100,000 sorted cells and 10%, 30% or 50% RNA. The authors gated naive CD8 T cells as CD8+CD4-CCR7+CD45RA+ for sorting. General study results and limits: Detecting spiked Jurkat TCR RNA from one cell among 950,000 to 1,000,000 naive cells was reportedly possible.

The sequencing input was naive CD8+ T cells from blood, with Jurkat cell RNA spiked in. Subset given: FACS-sorted CD8+CD4-CCR7+CD45RA+ naive T cells. The clonotype originates from a human donor in good health. Some libraries in this study had Jurkat cell RNA spiked in. J is TRBJ2-2 and V is TRBV19, with 13 positions matching TRBD2. The CDR3 coding sequence is TGTGCCAGTATGGGTACTAGCGGGAGGGCCGGGGAGCTGTTTTTT. It is translated as CASMGTSGRAGELFF.